This T cell receptor beta chain is drawn from a study of cytotoxic CD8 clonotypes in ibrutinib-treated CLL. Whole-study findings and limits: Increased clonality at ibrutinib response gave way to a return toward baseline at progression.

Only in-frame clones appear in the TCRdb table, and some are missing; sequencing was by immunoSEQ multiplex PCR. The sample includes under 200,000 clones, 84% of them seen just once. Concerning this clone: The antigen is unknown.

The source of roughly 2 micrograms of genomic DNA for TCR beta libraries was cryopreserved PBMCs. The sequencing here drew on PBMCs, taken after 24 months of ibrutinib treatment. The clonotype was recovered from a human donor with chronic lymphocytic leukemia.

CDR3 nucleotides: TGTGCCAGCTCACTGGACAGGGACCGAAACACCATATATTTT. This gives the protein CASSLDRDRNTIYF. This chain uses TRBV18 with TRBJ1-3, with 8 bases that match TRBD1. The CDR3 is made up of 14 amino acids. CDR1 and CDR2 (germline): KGHSH, LQKENI. V lost 4 bases to trimming and J lost 5 bases; unmatched junction nucleotides: 4.